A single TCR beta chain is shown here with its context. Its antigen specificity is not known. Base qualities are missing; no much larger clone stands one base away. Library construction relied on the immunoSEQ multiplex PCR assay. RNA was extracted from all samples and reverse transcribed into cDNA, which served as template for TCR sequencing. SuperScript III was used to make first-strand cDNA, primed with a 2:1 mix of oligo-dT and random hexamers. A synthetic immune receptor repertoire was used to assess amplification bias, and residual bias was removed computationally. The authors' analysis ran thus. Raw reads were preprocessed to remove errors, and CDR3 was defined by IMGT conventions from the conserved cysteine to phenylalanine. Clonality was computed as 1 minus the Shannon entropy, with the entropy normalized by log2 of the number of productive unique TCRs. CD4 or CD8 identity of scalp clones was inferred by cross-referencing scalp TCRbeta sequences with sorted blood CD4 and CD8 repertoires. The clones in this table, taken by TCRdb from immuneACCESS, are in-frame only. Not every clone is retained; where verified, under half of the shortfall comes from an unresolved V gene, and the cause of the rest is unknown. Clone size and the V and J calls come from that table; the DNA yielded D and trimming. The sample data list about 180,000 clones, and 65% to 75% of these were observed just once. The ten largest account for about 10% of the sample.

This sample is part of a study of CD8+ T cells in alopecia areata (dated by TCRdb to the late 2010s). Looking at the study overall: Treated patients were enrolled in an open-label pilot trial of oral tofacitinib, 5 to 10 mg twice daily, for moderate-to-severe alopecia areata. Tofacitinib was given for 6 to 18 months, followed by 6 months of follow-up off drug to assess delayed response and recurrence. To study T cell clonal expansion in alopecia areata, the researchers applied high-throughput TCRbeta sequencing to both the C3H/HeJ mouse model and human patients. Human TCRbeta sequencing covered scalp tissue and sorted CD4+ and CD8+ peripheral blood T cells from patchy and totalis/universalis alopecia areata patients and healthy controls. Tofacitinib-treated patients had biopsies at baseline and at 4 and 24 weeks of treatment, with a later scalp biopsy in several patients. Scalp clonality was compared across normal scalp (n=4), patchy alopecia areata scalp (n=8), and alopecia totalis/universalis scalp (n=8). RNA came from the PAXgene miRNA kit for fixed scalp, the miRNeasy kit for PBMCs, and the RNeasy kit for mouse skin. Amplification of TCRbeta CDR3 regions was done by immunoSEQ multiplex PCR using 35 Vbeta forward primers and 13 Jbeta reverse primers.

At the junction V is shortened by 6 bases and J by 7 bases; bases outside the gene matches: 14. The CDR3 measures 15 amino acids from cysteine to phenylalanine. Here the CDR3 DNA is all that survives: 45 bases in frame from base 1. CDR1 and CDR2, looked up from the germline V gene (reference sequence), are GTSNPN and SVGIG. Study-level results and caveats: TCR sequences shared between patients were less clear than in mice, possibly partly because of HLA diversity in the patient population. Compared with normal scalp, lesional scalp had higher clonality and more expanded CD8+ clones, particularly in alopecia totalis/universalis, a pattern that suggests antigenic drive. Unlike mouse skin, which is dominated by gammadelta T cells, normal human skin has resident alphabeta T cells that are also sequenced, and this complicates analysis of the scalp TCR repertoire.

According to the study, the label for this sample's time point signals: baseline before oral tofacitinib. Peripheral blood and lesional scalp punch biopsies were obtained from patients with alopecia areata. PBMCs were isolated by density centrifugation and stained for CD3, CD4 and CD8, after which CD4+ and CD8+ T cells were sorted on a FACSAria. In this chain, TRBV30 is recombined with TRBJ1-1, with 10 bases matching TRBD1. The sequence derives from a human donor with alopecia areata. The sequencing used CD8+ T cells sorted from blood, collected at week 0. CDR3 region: CACLRGDRGFGEAFF. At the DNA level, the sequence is TGTGCCTGTCTCCGCGGGGACAGGGGTTTCGGTGAAGCTTTCTTT.